This T cell receptor beta chain was captured by sequencing in a study of cytomegalovirus exposure and HLA in healthy donors. Trimming removed 4 bases from V and 4 bases from J, with 11 bases in between. The germline V gene has CDR1 SEHNR and CDR2 FQNEAQ (reference sequence). This CDR3 is built from 14 residues. With 60 Vbeta and 13 Jbeta primers, the PCR was carried out. The assay was immunoSEQ multiplex PCR, and TCRdb's table has in-frame clones only and misses some. This sample's table has around 190,000 clones. The sample was PBMCs. V gene TRBV7-9 combines with J gene TRBJ1-3; the D gene is possibly TRBD1 (5 bases). This clonotype was sampled from a woman aged 25 to 39 in good health and CMV-seropositive. The CDR3 sequence is CASSSGHLGNTIYF. CDR3 sequence (DNA): TGTGCCAGCAGCTCCGGACACTTAGGAAACACCATATATTTT.